This T cell receptor (beta chain) was found in a study of human T cells and chemical hapten exposure. The V end was cut by 0 bases, the J end by 2 bases, with 10 bases between. Germline assignment: CDR1 KGHSH and CDR2 LQKENI. The CDR3 sequence is 15 residues long. Unique molecular identifiers were affixed to discrete cDNA molecules within the library. TCRdb re-derived calls from the RACE reads in MiXCR, one entry per CDR3 protein. The sample lists about 170,000 distinct CDR3 sequences, 25% to 30% occurring once. There are a few counts of this clonotype. Time point meaning: patch test 3, about 24 weeks after DPC sensitization. Stated treatment: therapeutic diphenylcyclopropenone sensitization with weekly scalp DPC. Blood, whole and unfractionated, served as the source for total RNA extraction.

The sequence derives from a woman between 18 and 30 years old with alopecia areata. Some clones in this sample may be carry-over from other donors' samples. The sample here was whole blood, taken in connection with sensitization to the hapten diphenylcyclopropenone (DPC). The chain carries TRBV18 and TRBJ2-5, with D maybe TRBD2 (6 bases). CDR3 region: CASSPPLGRQETQYF. In DNA form, the CDR3 reads TGTGCCAGCTCACCACCTTTGGGGAGGCAAGAGACCCAGTACTTC.